Shown below are 21 T cell receptor beta chains from a single sample sequenced in a study of cytomegalovirus exposure and HLA in healthy donors. The primer mix had 60 Vbeta and 13 Jbeta primers. The method was immunoSEQ multiplex PCR; TCRdb's version includes in-frame clones alone and lacks a portion of them. The data contain 150,000 to 180,000 clones, approximately 80% of them singletons. The sample was PBMCs. These receptor sequences come from a man aged 25 to 40 in good health and CMV-seropositive.

V is TRBV7-2 and J is TRBJ2-2; no firm D call. The germline V and J ends were trimmed by 1 base and 0 bases, with 6 bases remaining between them. CDR3 size: 15 residues. Germline CDR1 is SGHTA and CDR2 is FQGNSA. CDR3 DNA: TGTGCCAGCAGCTTAGACAGATCGAACACCGGGGAGCTGTTTTTT. Translating gives CASSLDRSNTGELFF. Full variable domain (rest looked up from reference TRBV7-2 and TRBJ2-2): GAGVSQSPSNKVTEKGKDVELRCDPISGHTALYWYRQSLGQGLEFLIYFQGNSAPDKSGLPSDRFSAERTGGSVSTLTIQRTQQEDSAVYLCASSLDRSNTGELFFGEGSRLTVL.

This rearrangement joins TRBV27 to TRBJ1-6; the D is unclear. Trimming shortened V by 6 bases and J by 9 bases, and 15 bases separated the two germline ends. Germline CDR1 is MNHEY and CDR2 is SMNVEV (reference sequence). CDR3 length: 14 amino acids. CDR3 in amino acids: CASSTGLDISPLHF. The CDR3 DNA sequence: TGTGCCAGCAGCACGGGATTAGATATTTCACCCCTCCACTTT.

The chain combines TRBV11-2 with TRBJ2-2; D is unclear. V was clipped by 5 bases and J by 6 bases, with 7 bases between them. The germline gives CDR1 SGHAT, CDR2 FQNNGV. CDR3 length: 12 residues. The CDR3 DNA sequence: TGTGCCAGCAGCCCGTCGGCCGGGGAGCTGTTTTTT. It codes for CASSPSAGELFF.

This rearrangement joins TRBV9 to TRBJ2-7, with D maybe TRBD1 (6 bases). Germline V CDR1 and CDR2: SGDLS, YYNGEE. V was shortened by 2 bases and J by 2 bases, with 8 bases between the two germline ends. CDR3 size: 13 residues. The CDR3 DNA reads TGTGCCAGCAGCGTTGGGACAACCTACGAGCAGTACTTC. Its translation is CASSVGTTYEQYF.

Notes on this clone: Other DNA sequences of this sample code for an identical CDR3. This sequence joins TRBV29-1 and TRBJ2-7; 7 nucleotides agree with TRBD1. The V gene end was trimmed by 0 bases and the J gene end by 2 bases; junction bases not matched to a gene: 10. CDR3 length: 16 residues. The germline V gene encodes CDR1 SQVTM and CDR2 ANQGSEA. CDR3 nucleotides: TGCAGCGTTGAAGATGGCCGGACAGGTGATACCTACGAGCAGTACTTC. Translation: CSVEDGRTGDTYEQYF.

The rearrangement joins TRBV9 to TRBJ2-1; 13 positions match TRBD2. This CDR3 comprises 17 residues. Trimming at V came to 4 bases and at J to 8 bases, leaving 12 bases not matched to a gene. The germline gives CDR1 SGDLS, CDR2 YYNGEE. This chain's CDR3 is CASSPIKRLAGGYEQFF. For the CDR3, the DNA is TGTGCCAGCAGCCCCATTAAGCGACTAGCGGGAGGCTATGAGCAGTTCTTC.

This clone was seen only a few times. The chain links TRBV9 to TRBJ2-5; 9 bases line up with TRBD2. The germline CDR1 and CDR2 sequences are SGDLS and YYNGEE. This CDR3 region has 14 residues. The V and J ends lost 0 bases and 3 bases, in that order; junction bases with no gene match: 0. The CDR3 spells CASSVASGEETQYF. The CDR3 DNA is TGTGCCAGCAGCGTAGCTAGCGGGGAAGAGACCCAGTACTTC.

The V call is TRBV29-1, the J call TRBJ2-1; a weak D match, TRBD2 (5 bases). Germline CDR1 SQVTM, CDR2 ANQGSEA. The CDR3 totals 12 residues. V shed 5 bases and J shed 3 bases, with 8 bases lying between them. CDR3 in DNA: TGCAGCGTTAGTGAGGGCTACAATGAGCAGTTCTTC. Its translation: CSVSEGYNEQFF.

The chain carries TRBV27 and TRBJ1-2; TRBD1 matches at 7 bases. CDR3 length equals 15 residues. The V segment lost 10 bases and the J segment 3 bases; nucleotides outside the gene matches: 14. Germline V gives CDR1 MNHEY, CDR2 SMNVEV (reference sequence). CDR3 region: CATRDRSWGDYGYTF. The CDR3 bases are TGTGCCACAAGGGACAGATCCTGGGGTGACTATGGCTACACCTTC.

The CDR3 region has the DNA TGTGCCAGCAGTACGACTAGCGGGAGTGTCCGCGAGCAGTACTTC. It translates to CASSTTSGSVREQYF. This chain joins TRBV6-6 and TRBJ2-5, with TRBD2 matching 12 bases. The J call may be incorrect, as the DNA end agrees better with TRBJ2-7. The CDR3 is made up of 15 amino acids. The germline V gene encodes CDR1 MNHNY and CDR2 SVGAGI (reference sequence).

The chain uses TRBV6-5 and TRBJ1-4; a weak D match, TRBD1 (5 bases). The V end lost 5 bases, the J end lost 8 bases, and 12 bases lay between the germline ends. This CDR3 has 13 residues. Germline CDR1 and CDR2: MNHEY and SVGAGI. The CDR3, as DNA: TGTGCCAGCAGTCTAAGGGGTTGGGAAAAACTGTTTTTT. Its translation is CASSLRGWEKLFF.

Comment on this clone: The sample holds other DNA sequences that translate to the same CDR3. The V call is TRBV7-2, the J call TRBJ2-7, with TRBD2 matching over 11 bases. Germline V gene sequence: CDR1 SGHTA, CDR2 FQGNSA. CDR3 length: 15 residues. V lost 2 bases to trimming and J lost 0 bases; unmatched junction nucleotides: 0. The CDR3 sequence: CASSLTSGSSYEQYF. In DNA form, the CDR3 reads TGTGCCAGCAGCTTAACTAGCGGGAGCTCCTACGAGCAGTACTTC.

This clone appeared a few times. The rearrangement links TRBV4-1 to TRBJ2-3; TRBD2 agrees at 15 bases. The CDR3 length is 18 residues. CDR1 is MGHRA, CDR2 YSYEKL, per germline. Unmatched junction bases numbered 8, after V lost 4 bases and J lost 3 bases. CDR3 amino acids: CASSLGLAGGPGTDTQYF. CDR3 in DNA: TGCGCCAGCAGCCTTGGACTAGCGGGAGGGCCGGGGACAGATACGCAGTATTTT.

This rearrangement joins TRBV5-6 to TRBJ1-4, with TRBD1 identical over 8 bases. Germline values: CDR1 SGHDT, CDR2 YYEEEE. V lost 4 bases to trimming and J lost 5 bases; unmatched junction nucleotides: 7. The CDR3 spans 15 residues. CDR3 DNA sequence: TGTGCCAGCAGCGTGAGGACAGGGCAAAATGAAAAACTGTTTTTT. Encoded protein: CASSVRTGQNEKLFF.

The V call is TRBV10-3, the J call TRBJ2-5; 8 bases fit TRBD1. With V trimmed by 3 bases and J by 4 bases, 7 bases remained unmatched. This CDR3 has 15 amino acids. Germline CDR1 ENHRY, CDR2 SYGVKD. The chain's CDR3 is CAISDGQGGRETQYF. Here the CDR3 DNA reads TGTGCCATCAGTGATGGACAGGGTGGTAGAGAGACCCAGTACTTC.

The CDR3 region is CSACRRPSSNEQFF. As DNA, the CDR3 is TGCAGCGCCTGTCGTCGTCCGAGTTCCAATGAGCAGTTCTTC. V and J are TRBV29-1 and TRBJ2-1, with unresolved D. CDR3 length: 14 amino acids. Trimming took off 7 bases at V and 6 bases at J, with 19 bases between the two ends. Germline V gene sequence: CDR1 SQVTM, CDR2 ANQGSEA.

For this clone: The junction departs from the called germline gene at one end, perhaps through a read error. V is TRBV7-9 and J is TRBJ2-7; 7 bases are a match to TRBD1. The CDR3 length is 16 residues. CDR1 and CDR2 (germline): SEHNR, FQNEAQ (reference sequence). DNA of the CDR3: TGTTCCAGCAGCTTAGCCAACAGTCCTAACAGGGGCGAGCAGTACTTC. Translation: CSSSLANSPNRGEQYF.

The J gene is TRBJ2-7, the V gene TRBV5-1; D possibly corresponds to TRBD2 (5 bases). CDR1 is SGHRS and CDR2 is YFSETQ in the germline V gene. The CDR3 totals 14 residues. Trimming cost V 0 bases and J 5 bases, with 12 bases left between them. The CDR3 coding sequence is TGCGCCAGCAGCTTGGAAGGTCTAGCCGACGAGCAGTACTTC. Translation gives CASSLEGLADEQYF.

V gene TRBV6-1 combines with J gene TRBJ2-5, with D maybe TRBD1 (6 bases). Deletions cut 3 bases from V and 3 bases from J, with 20 bases between. Germline values: CDR1 MNHNS, CDR2 SASEGT. The CDR3 sequence is 17 residues long. Written as DNA, the CDR3 is TGTGCCAGCAGTGAGACCTCATCGGGCAGGGGAAAAGAGACCCAGTACTTC. It encodes CASSETSSGRGKETQYF.

The genes are TRBV7-3 and TRBJ2-2; no clear D. The germline V gene has CDR1 SGHTA and CDR2 FQGTGA. The CDR3 is 16 residues long. The V gene lost 5 bases and the J gene lost 7 bases, with 20 bases spanning the gap. CDR3 nucleotide sequence: TGTGCCAGCAGCCGGATTCGACTCGATCGCGGCGGGGAGCTGTTTTTT. This gives the protein CASSRIRLDRGGELFF.

This rearrangement joins TRBV4-2 to TRBJ2-6; 9 nucleotides match TRBD1. V shed 4 bases, J shed 2 bases, and the junction held 3 bases outside the gene matches. Germline CDR1 and CDR2: LGHNA and YNFKEQ. This CDR3 is built from 16 residues. The CDR3 region has the DNA TGTGCCAGCAGCCGGGACAGGGTTGCTGGGGCCAACGTCCTGACTTTC. This sequence encodes CASSRDRVAGANVLTF.